This T cell receptor (beta chain) appears in the sequencing data of a study of blood T cells in healthy people across ages. PCR was performed a second time for roughly 7 to 12 cycles using a sample-barcoded 5' primer and a J-beta primer mix. From the 5' RACE reads, TCRdb called clonotypes with MiXCR, one entry per CDR3 protein. Among roughly 410,000 distinct CDR3 sequences listed, 45% to 65% were seen once. V was clipped by 4 bases and J by 0 bases, with 6 bases between them. The germline gives CDR1 DFQATT, CDR2 SNEGSKA (reference sequence). The CDR3 runs 12 residues. Sequenced input: blood. V usage is TRBV20-1 and J usage is TRBJ1-2; no reliable D call. The sequence came from a man aged 60 to 69 in good health. The CDR3 sequence is CSATDANYGYTF. CDR3 bases: TGCAGTGCTACGGACGCTAACTATGGCTACACCTTC.